The 26 T cell receptor beta chains presented below share a single source sample, sequenced in a study of cytomegalovirus exposure and HLA in healthy donors. The protocol was immunoSEQ multiplex PCR, while the TCRdb copy is restricted to in-frame clones and leaves out a portion. The sample records a few hundred thousand clones, around nine tenths being singletons. The sequencing input was PBMCs. These receptors were taken from a woman between 18 and 29 years old in good health and CMV-seronegative.

The genes are TRBV11-2 and TRBJ2-1; TRBD2 aligns across 9 bases. V gave up 1 base and J gave up 7 bases; unmatched junction bases: 5. The germline V gene has CDR1 SGHAT and CDR2 FQNNGV. This CDR3 is built from 15 residues. CDR3 DNA sequence: TGTGCCAGCAGCTTAGCCAGCGGGAGGCGTAATGAGCAGTTCTTC. It yields the protein CASSLASGRRNEQFF.

This chain uses TRBV2 with TRBJ2-2; weak D call: TRBD2 (7 bases). This CDR3 has 15 amino acids. Looked up from germline, CDR1 is SNHLY and CDR2 is FYNNEI. V lost 4 bases to trimming and J lost 7 bases, with 16 bases between them. DNA for the CDR3: TGTGCCAGCAGTGGGGGTCAGGGGACTAACGGGGAGCTGTTTTTT. The encoded protein is CASSGGQGTNGELFF.

This clone was recorded only once. The chain has TRBV27 and TRBJ2-3; 9 positions match TRBD2. This CDR3 spans 14 amino acids. The V segment lost 2 bases and the J segment 8 bases; nucleotides outside the gene matches: 5. Looked up from germline, CDR1 is MNHEY and CDR2 is SMNVEV (reference sequence). CDR3 in amino acids: CASSLDSGRSTQYF. DNA for the CDR3: TGTGCCAGCAGTTTAGATAGCGGGAGATCTACGCAGTATTTT.

This chain connects TRBV7-9 to TRBJ1-1; 7 positions agree with TRBD1. This CDR3 is 15 amino acids long. Germline CDR1 is SEHNR and CDR2 is FQNEAQ (reference sequence). The V segment lost 5 bases and the J segment 1 base; nucleotides outside the gene matches: 7. The CDR3 region is CASSPMTGKNTEAFF. DNA of the CDR3: TGTGCCAGCAGCCCGATGACAGGGAAGAACACTGAAGCTTTCTTT.

The gene calls are TRBV5-6 and TRBJ2-2; weak D call: TRBD1 (5 bases). The V gene's germline CDR1 is SGHDT and CDR2 YYEEEE. Trimming removed 6 bases at V and 0 bases at J, with 15 bases between. The CDR3 runs to 16 residues. The CDR3 bases are TGTGCCAGCAACGATAGGGGCCTCCCGAACACCGGGGAGCTGTTTTTT. This translates into CASNDRGLPNTGELFF. Full variable domain (missing parts from reference TRBV5-6 and TRBJ2-2): DAGVTQSPTHLIKTRGQQVTLRCSPKSGHDTVSWYQQALGQGPQFIFQYYEEEERQRGNFPDRFSGHQFPNYSSELNVNALLLGDSALYLCASNDRGLPNTGELFFGEGSRLTVL.

The rearrangement uses TRBV7-3 and TRBJ1-2; D remains ambiguous. V lost 0 bases to trimming and J lost 6 bases, with 14 bases between them. Germline CDR1 reads SGHTA; CDR2 reads FQGTGA. CDR3 size: 15 residues. CDR3 coding DNA: TGTGCCAGCAGCTTAACGCATGGCGGGCCGGATGGCTACACCTTC. This codes for CASSLTHGGPDGYTF.

The genes are TRBV15 and TRBJ2-7, with D possibly matching TRBD1 (6 bases). This CDR3 spans 15 amino acids. Trimming cost V 0 bases and J 3 bases, with 12 bases left between them. Germline V lookup: CDR1 LNHNV, CDR2 YYDKDF (reference sequence). The CDR3: CATSRDRQVGYEQYF. The CDR3 region has the DNA TGTGCCACCAGCAGAGATAGACAGGTGGGCTACGAGCAGTACTTC.

J is TRBJ2-7 and V is TRBV27; 14 bases match TRBD2. Looked up from germline, CDR1 is MNHEY and CDR2 is SMNVEV (reference sequence). The CDR3 covers 16 residues. The trim removed 6 bases at V and 6 bases at J, leaving 10 bases unmatched. The CDR3 sequence: CASRMGLAGAPGEQYF. As DNA, the CDR3 is TGTGCCAGCAGGATGGGACTAGCGGGAGCCCCGGGCGAGCAGTACTTC.

This clone was found a few times. This rearrangement joins TRBV27 to TRBJ2-7; the match to TRBD1 covers 8 bases. Unmatched junction bases numbered 8, after V lost 8 bases and J lost 5 bases. CDR3 size: 13 residues. The germline gives CDR1 MNHEY, CDR2 SMNVEV (reference sequence). The CDR3 DNA is TGTGCCAGCTCCAGGGGGCACATGGACGAGCAGTACTTC. This sequence encodes CASSRGHMDEQYF.

This chain uses TRBV6-1 with TRBJ1-1; D remains unclear. The CDR3 totals 15 residues. Germline assignment: CDR1 MNHNS and CDR2 SASEGT. The germline V and J ends were trimmed by 8 bases and 1 base, with 17 bases remaining between them. As DNA, the CDR3 is TGTGCCAGCGCCGAGATCCCGACAACGAACACTGAAGCTTTCTTT. Its protein product is CASAEIPTTNTEAFF.

J is TRBJ2-1 and V is TRBV7-7, with D tentatively TRBD2 (6 bases). Germline V gene data show CDR1 as SSHAT and CDR2 as FNYEAQ (reference sequence). The ends were cut back, 5 bases at V and 0 bases at J, with 11 bases in the middle. The CDR3 is 15 residues long. The CDR3 loop reads CASSRDSSSYNEQFF. The CDR3 coding sequence is TGTGCCAGCAGCCGGGACTCCAGCTCCTACAATGAGCAGTTCTTC.

V is TRBV2 and J is TRBJ2-3, with TRBD2 identical over 12 bases. J lost 6 bases, V lost 7 bases, and 8 bases had no gene match. The germline gives CDR1 SNHLY, CDR2 FYNNEI. This CDR3 has 15 residues. The CDR3 spells CASNRLAGDVDTQYF. The CDR3 DNA follows: TGTGCCAGCAACCGACTAGCGGGAGATGTCGATACGCAGTATTTT.

The chain links TRBV7-6 to TRBJ2-3, with 8 bases lining up with TRBD2. The CDR3 runs to 15 residues. The germline CDR1 and CDR2 sequences are SGHVS and FNYEAQ. Trimming cost V 2 bases and J 3 bases; bases outside gene matches: 4. The CDR3 DNA reads TGTGCCAGCAGCTTACGGAGCGGGAGTACAGATACGCAGTATTTT. Translated, it gives CASSLRSGSTDTQYF.

As DNA, the CDR3 is TGTGCCAGCAGCTCCGACAGGAATGAAGCTTTCTTT. Translated: CASSSDRNEAFF. The chain links TRBV11-2 to TRBJ1-1; a weak D match, TRBD1 (6 bases). V was trimmed by 4 bases and J by 7 bases, leaving 10 bases between them. The germline gives CDR1 SGHAT, CDR2 FQNNGV. CDR3 length: 12 residues.

CDR3 DNA: TGTGCCAGCAGTGAGGGGAGCTCTGGAAACACCATATATTTT. Protein sequence: CASSEGSSGNTIYF. The chain is built from TRBV25-1 and TRBJ1-3; no clear D. This CDR3 is 14 amino acids long. Looked up from germline, CDR1 is MGHDK and CDR2 is SYGVNS. The V end was cut by 3 bases, the J end by 0 bases, with 6 bases between.

This clone was counted once. V usage is TRBV7-8 and J usage is TRBJ2-3, with TRBD2 matching over 13 bases. Germline trimming cut 2 bases from V and 6 bases from J; bases unmatched to any gene: 8. Germline V gene lookup returns CDR1 SGHVS and CDR2 FQNEAQ. The CDR3 runs 17 residues. DNA for the CDR3: TGTGCCAGCAGCTTAATAAGACTAGCGGGAGGTAACGATACGCAGTATTTT. This translates into CASSLIRLAGGNDTQYF. Combining the CDR3 with reference TRBV7-8 and TRBJ2-3 gives the whole variable domain GAGVSQSPRYKVAKRGQDVALRCDPISGHVSLFWYQQALGQGPEFLTYFQNEAQLDKSGLPSDRFFAERPEGSVSTLKIQRTQQEDSAVYLCASSLIRLAGGNDTQYFGPGTRLTVL.

The table lists this clone with a count of one. The chain employs TRBV5-1 and TRBJ1-2, with 8 positions matching TRBD1. The CDR3 totals 15 residues. Germline V gives CDR1 SGHRS, CDR2 YFSETQ. V lost 0 bases to trimming and J lost 6 bases; unmatched junction nucleotides: 7. CDR3: CASSLGTGMADGYTF. Here the CDR3 DNA reads TGCGCCAGCAGCTTGGGGACAGGGATGGCGGATGGCTACACCTTC.

J is TRBJ1-2 and V is TRBV7-9, with 7 bases fitting TRBD1. The CDR3 extends over 18 amino acids. CDR1 and CDR2 (germline): SEHNR, FQNEAQ (reference sequence). V was pared by 2 bases and J by 2 bases, with 14 bases of the junction left unmatched. The CDR3 loop reads CASSLLVSRGVSNYGYTF. In DNA, the CDR3 is TGTGCCAGCAGCTTATTGGTTTCCAGGGGGGTATCGAACTATGGCTACACCTTC.

This clone appeared a single time. J is TRBJ2-1 and V is TRBV28; TRBD1 is a possible D gene (6 bases). The ends were cut back, 6 bases at V and 1 base at J, with 19 bases in the middle. Germline V gives CDR1 MDHEN, CDR2 SYDVKM. The CDR3 covers 17 residues. The CDR3 nucleotides read TGTGCCAGCAGCAGCCTGAGGGGTACAGGGTCCTACAATGAGCAGTTCTTC. Residues: CASSSLRGTGSYNEQFF. Full variable domain (remainder filled in from reference TRBV28 and TRBJ2-1): DVKVTQSSRYLVKRTGEKVFLECVQDMDHENMFWYRQDPGLGLRLIYFSYDVKMKEKGDIPEGYSVSREKKERFSLILESASTNQTSMYLCASSSLRGTGSYNEQFFGPGTRLTVL.

V is TRBV5-4 and J is TRBJ2-1, with a weak D call TRBD2 (5 bases). This CDR3 contains 12 residues. Germline CDR1 reads SGHNT; CDR2 reads YYREEE (reference sequence). Trimming removed 0 bases at V and 10 bases at J, with 8 bases between. The CDR3 region has the DNA TGTGCCAGCAGCTTGGTGGAGCGGGAGCAGTTCTTC. Encoded protein: CASSLVEREQFF.

The gene calls are TRBV27 and TRBJ1-1, with D hard to call. Trimming removed 5 bases from V and 4 bases from J, with 17 bases in between. The CDR3 is made up of 15 amino acids. CDR1 is MNHEY, CDR2 SMNVEV, per germline (reference sequence). The CDR3 is CASSNTPGMGTEAFF. CDR3 nucleotide sequence: TGTGCCAGCAGTAATACCCCAGGAATGGGCACTGAAGCTTTCTTT.

The rearrangement joins TRBV4-3 to TRBJ1-1, with a possible D match to TRBD1 (6 bases). Trimming took off 0 bases at V and 8 bases at J, with 13 bases between the two ends. The CDR3 runs 14 residues. CDR1 LGHNA and CDR2 YSLEER come from the germline V gene. CDR3 region: CASSQDLNRAEAFF. The DNA of the CDR3 is TGCGCCAGCAGCCAAGACTTAAACAGGGCAGAAGCTTTCTTT.

V gene TRBV19 combines with J gene TRBJ1-5; D remains unclear. Germline CDR1 reads LNHDA; CDR2 reads SQIVND (reference sequence). V was shortened by 5 bases and J by 0 bases, with 8 bases between the two germline ends. This CDR3 region has 14 residues. CDR3 in amino acids: CASSWQYSNQPQHF. In DNA form, the CDR3 reads TGTGCCAGTAGTTGGCAATATAGCAATCAGCCCCAGCATTTT.

J is TRBJ1-5 and V is TRBV28, with D maybe TRBD1 (5 bases). V dropped 1 base and J dropped 7 bases, with 14 bases sitting between them. This CDR3 is 15 amino acids long. Germline V gene sequence: CDR1 MDHEN, CDR2 SYDVKM. CDR3 in amino acids: CASSLYAGNRQPQHF. The CDR3 DNA is TGTGCCAGCAGTTTATACGCAGGGAATCGGCAGCCCCAGCATTTT.

The chain combines TRBV18 with TRBJ2-1, with 8 bases lining up with TRBD1. Looked up from germline, CDR1 is KGHSH and CDR2 is LQKENI. The trim removed 4 bases at V and 0 bases at J, leaving 8 bases unmatched. This CDR3 is 17 amino acids long. The CDR3 sequence: CASSLRDRSYSYNEQFF. In DNA form, the CDR3 reads TGTGCCAGCTCACTGAGGGACAGGTCCTACTCCTACAATGAGCAGTTCTTC.

The chain is built from TRBV28 and TRBJ1-4, with 7 positions matching TRBD1. The CDR3 loop spans 15 amino acids. Germline CDR1 reads MDHEN; CDR2 reads SYDVKM. With V trimmed by 1 base and J by 6 bases, 5 bases remained unmatched. Here the CDR3 reads CASSLLDRTDEKLFF. The DNA of the CDR3 is TGTGCCAGCAGTTTATTGGACAGGACAGATGAAAAACTGTTTTTT.